These 26 T cell receptor beta chains originate from one sample sequenced in a study of neurological immune-mediated disorders. A single record per CDR3 protein comes from TCRdb applying MiXCR to the 5' RACE reads. The table lists roughly 60,000 distinct CDR3 sequences, around 3.5% of them singletons. The specimen was PBMCs. Receptor source: a woman aged 30 to 39 with multiple sclerosis.

This clonotype was counted many times. This chain connects TRBV5-1 to TRBJ2-3; 10 positions agree with TRBD2. Losses at the gene ends were 7 bases for V and 4 bases for J; bases not matched to a gene: 6. The CDR3 is made up of 14 amino acids. Germline lookup yields CDR1 SGHRS and CDR2 YFSETQ. CDR3 amino acids: CASFQAGGPDTQYF. Written as DNA, the CDR3 is TGCGCCAGCTTCCAAGCGGGGGGGCCAGATACGCAGTATTTT.

The sample holds many counts of this clonotype. The rearrangement uses TRBV5-1 and TRBJ2-1; 8 nucleotides align to TRBD2. The CDR3 spans 16 residues. Germline values: CDR1 SGHRS, CDR2 YFSETQ. V dropped 3 bases and J dropped 1; count of bases not matched to a gene: 6. Here the CDR3 reads CASSSSGTRSYNEQFF. The CDR3 DNA sequence: TGCGCCAGCAGCTCTTCGGGGACTAGATCCTACAATGAGCAGTTCTTC.

This clonotype was counted ten times or more. The chain uses TRBV6-5 and TRBJ1-5; TRBD1 might be the D (6 bases). The CDR3 has 13 amino acids. The V end lost 6 bases, the J end lost 6 bases, and 12 bases lay between the germline ends. CDR1 MNHEY and CDR2 SVGAGI come from the germline V gene. The CDR3 region is CASRGGIGQPQHF. In DNA form, the CDR3 reads TGTGCCAGCAGAGGGGGGATCGGTCAGCCCCAGCATTTT.

This clonotype was recorded at least ten times. J is TRBJ2-3 and V is TRBV10-3; unclear D gene. This CDR3 has 13 amino acids. Looked up from germline, CDR1 is ENHRY and CDR2 is SYGVKD. The V gene lost 0 bases and the J gene lost 6 bases, with 7 bases spanning the gap. CDR3: CAISESDRDTQYF. The DNA of the CDR3 is TGTGCCATCAGTGAGTCAGATAGGGATACGCAGTATTTT.

This clonotype was detected ten times or more. This sequence joins TRBV20-1 and TRBJ2-1; TRBD1 aligns across 7 bases. The germline V gene encodes CDR1 DFQATT and CDR2 SNEGSKA (reference sequence). The length of the CDR3 is 11 residues. With V trimmed by 6 bases and J by 13 bases, 9 bases remained unmatched. Here the CDR3 DNA reads TGCAGTGCCCCGGGACAGCCAGACCAGTTCTTC. Amino acids: CSAPGQPDQFF.

This clonotype occurred many times. This clone may be a read error of a much larger clone one base away. The chain combines TRBV3-1 with TRBJ1-1; no clear D gene. V gave up 1 base and J gave up 3 bases, with 6 bases separating them. CDR3 size: 13 residues. CDR1 LGHDT and CDR2 YNNKEL come from the germline V gene (reference sequence). The CDR3 loop is CASSQGTDTEAFF. The CDR3 DNA is TGTGCCAGCAGCCAAGGTACCGACACTGAAGCTTTCTTT.

This clonotype came up many times. The chain carries TRBV29-1 and TRBJ1-1; D possibly corresponds to TRBD1 (5 bases). Looked up from germline, CDR1 is SQVTM and CDR2 is ANQGSEA. V lost 4 bases and J 0 bases, leaving 6 bases between the germline ends. This CDR3 spans 12 amino acids. CDR3 amino acids: CSVGQMNTEAFF. Written as DNA, the CDR3 is TGCAGCGTTGGACAGATGAACACTGAAGCTTTCTTT.

In this sample, this clonotype turned up many times. V is TRBV5-1 and J is TRBJ2-7, with 13 bases that match TRBD2. This CDR3 has 17 amino acids. Germline V CDR1 and CDR2: SGHRS, YFSETQ. V shed 2 bases and J 0 bases; nucleotides not matched to a gene: 5. CDR3 bases: TGCGCCAGCAGCTTTGGACTAGCGGGAGCGGCCTCCTACGAGCAGTACTTC. Protein product: CASSFGLAGAASYEQYF.

This clonotype has at least ten counts. V is TRBV5-1 and J is TRBJ1-1; TRBD1 matches 9 bases. V was pared by 4 bases and J by 2 bases, with 6 bases of the junction left unmatched. CDR1 SGHRS and CDR2 YFSETQ come from the germline V gene. CDR3 length: 15 residues. This CDR3 is CASSPSGQGNTEAFF. CDR3 nucleotide sequence: TGCGCCAGCAGCCCCTCGGGACAGGGCAACACTGAAGCTTTCTTT.

This clonotype showed up many times. The chain is built from TRBV19 and TRBJ2-5; maybe TRBD2 (5 bases). V was shortened by 6 bases and J by 4 bases, with 18 bases between the two germline ends. Germline CDR1 reads LNHDA; CDR2 reads SQIVND (reference sequence). This CDR3 is 15 amino acids long. CDR3 amino acids: CASRAQRTRGETQYF. CDR3 in DNA: TGTGCCAGTAGGGCGCAGCGGACCCGAGGAGAGACCCAGTACTTC.

In this sample, this clonotype turned up many times. The rearrangement uses TRBV5-6 and TRBJ2-2, with D perhaps TRBD2 (5 bases). CDR1 SGHDT and CDR2 YYEEEE come from the germline V gene. V dropped 4 bases and J dropped 7 bases, with 5 bases sitting between them. The CDR3 spans 11 residues. CDR3 sequence reads: CASSRGGELFF. The CDR3 DNA reads as TGTGCCAGCAGCCGGGGCGGGGAGCTGTTTTTT. The full variable domain, in which reference TRBV5-6 and TRBJ2-2 provide the parts outside the CDR3, is DAGVTQSPTHLIKTRGQQVTLRCSPKSGHDTVSWYQQALGQGPQFIFQYYEEEERQRGNFPDRFSGHQFPNYSSELNVNALLLGDSALYLCASSRGGELFFGEGSRLTVL.

There are many counts of this clonotype. The chain carries TRBV10-2 and TRBJ2-2, with 8 bases lining up with TRBD2. The ends lost 5 bases at V and 6 bases at J; junction bases unmatched: 2. The germline CDR1 and CDR2 sequences are WSHSY and SAAADI. The CDR3 sequence is 13 residues long. The CDR3 spells CASSQLAAGELFF. CDR3 nucleotide sequence: TGCGCCAGCAGTCAACTAGCGGCCGGGGAGCTGTTTTTT.

This clonotype was seen at least ten times. The chain is built from TRBV29-1 and TRBJ1-4; D perhaps matches TRBD1 (5 bases). V lost 5 bases to trimming and J lost 0 bases, with 13 bases between them. From germline, CDR1 is SQVTM and CDR2 ANQGSEA. The CDR3 loop spans 15 amino acids. CDR3 DNA: TGCAGCGTTAAGACCGGGGCCGCAACTAATGAAAAACTGTTTTTT. The encoded protein is CSVKTGAATNEKLFF. The full variable domain, rest sourced from reference TRBV29-1 and TRBJ1-4, is SAVISQKPSRDICQRGTSLTIQCQVDSQVTMMFWYRQQPGQSLTLIATANQGSEATYESGFVIDKFPISRPNLTFSTLTVSNMSPEDSSIYLCSVKTGAATNEKLFFGSGTQLSVL.

This clonotype was observed at least ten times. The chain uses TRBV5-5 and TRBJ1-6; a weak D match, TRBD1 (6 bases). This CDR3 is 15 amino acids long. The V end was cut by 4 bases, the J end by 2 bases, with 10 bases between. Germline loops: CDR1 SGHKS, CDR2 YYEKEE (reference sequence). In DNA, the CDR3 is TGTGCCAGCAGCCTACAGGGACCCTATAATTCACCCCTCCACTTT. Its translation: CASSLQGPYNSPLHF.

This clonotype showed up many times. The chain has TRBV5-1 and TRBJ1-1, with 8 bases matching TRBD1. From germline, CDR1 is SGHRS and CDR2 YFSETQ. V lost 4 bases to trimming and J lost 0 bases; unmatched junction nucleotides: 14. This CDR3 has 18 residues. CDR3 loop: CASSKGIFNRGMNTEAFF. In DNA form, the CDR3 reads TGCGCCAGCAGCAAGGGGATTTTTAACAGGGGGATGAACACTGAAGCTTTCTTT.

This clonotype was seen at least ten times. A much larger clonotype is one base distant, so this may be a read error. The V call is TRBV11-2, the J call TRBJ1-2; the D gene is possibly TRBD1 (5 bases). The CDR3 spans 15 residues. Germline assignment: CDR1 SGHAT and CDR2 FQNNGV. The germline V and J ends were trimmed by 3 bases and 6 bases, with 17 bases remaining between them. The CDR3 sequence: CASSFPGRSHDGYTF. In DNA, the CDR3 is TGTGCCAGCAGCTTCCCGGGACGGAGTCATGATGGCTACACCTTC.

In its sample, this clonotype was seen many times. The chain has TRBV5-1 and TRBJ2-1; D not certain. V gave up 4 bases and J gave up 2 bases, with 7 bases separating them. CDR3 length: 13 amino acids. Germline V gives CDR1 SGHRS, CDR2 YFSETQ. CDR3 nucleotide sequence: TGCGCCAGCAGCGCTGGAACCTACAATGAGCAGTTCTTC. Translated: CASSAGTYNEQFF.

This clonotype showed up many times. The gene calls are TRBV29-1 and TRBJ1-1; 7 bases match TRBD1. The CDR3 contains 14 residues. Germline V gene lookup returns CDR1 SQVTM and CDR2 ANQGSEA. The V segment lost 1 base and the J segment 10 bases; nucleotides outside the gene matches: 12. This CDR3 is CSVEGGQLQQGAFF. The CDR3 nucleotides read TGCAGCGTTGAAGGGGGACAGCTACAGCAGGGAGCTTTCTTT.

As concerns this clonotype: A read error may be the cause here, since a much bigger clone is one base away. The CDR3 region has the DNA TGTGCCAGCAGGAGCGGGAGTGTTTCGAATGAGCAGTTCTTC. Translation: CASRSGSVSNEQFF. This chain connects TRBV7-2 to TRBJ2-1; 8 positions match TRBD2. V was clipped by 6 bases and J by 7 bases; unmatched bases: 8. Germline V CDR1 and CDR2: SGHTA, FQGNSA. This CDR3 has 14 residues.

This clonotype was detected many times. The CDR3: CSAPGEAYEQYF. DNA for the CDR3: TGCAGTGCGCCAGGGGAGGCCTACGAGCAGTACTTC. The chain is built from TRBV20-1 and TRBJ2-7; D may be TRBD1 or TRBD2 (6 bases each). Germline V gene data show CDR1 as DFQATT and CDR2 as SNEGSKA (reference sequence). The V gene lost 6 bases and the J gene lost 2 bases, with 11 bases spanning the gap. There are 12 residues in the CDR3.

A few counts support this clonotype. This may come from a read error, since a much larger clone is one base off. The chain links TRBV7-9 to TRBJ2-7, with 9 bases matching TRBD2. Germline values: CDR1 SEHNR, CDR2 FQNEAQ (reference sequence). The CDR3 spans 13 residues. V shed 3 bases, J shed 7 bases, and the junction held 4 bases outside the gene matches. CDR3 bases: TGTGCCAGCAGCTTGAGCGGGGGGAAAGAGCAGTACTTC. The encoded protein is CASSLSGGKEQYF.

At least ten counts were recorded for this clonotype. The J gene is TRBJ2-5, the V gene TRBV20-1; TRBD2 agrees at 9 bases. V was clipped by 6 bases and J by 3 bases; unmatched bases: 5. CDR1 is DFQATT and CDR2 is SNEGSKA in the germline V gene (reference sequence). The length of the CDR3 is 13 residues. CDR3 in amino acids: CSAGGGAKETQYF. The CDR3 DNA reads as TGCAGTGCAGGCGGGGGGGCGAAAGAGACCCAGTACTTC.

This clonotype was counted only a few times. V and J are TRBV2 and TRBJ1-6; TRBD1 matches at 9 bases. The germline gives CDR1 SNHLY, CDR2 FYNNEI. The CDR3 runs to 13 residues. V lost 6 bases and J lost 10; bases outside the gene matches: 4. CDR3 nucleotides: TGTGCCAGCAGCTGGGGACAGGGATCACCCCTCCACTTT. Encoded protein: CASSWGQGSPLHF.

This clonotype was counted many times. The chain uses TRBV5-6 and TRBJ1-2, with D unclear. The CDR3 loop spans 14 amino acids. Germline assignment: CDR1 SGHDT and CDR2 YYEEEE. With 4 bases removed from V and 2 bases from J, the gap between germline ends came to 12 bases. This CDR3 reads CASSDGEVNYGYTF. The CDR3 nucleotides are TGTGCCAGCAGCGACGGGGAGGTCAACTATGGCTACACCTTC.

This clonotype was seen ten or more times. The CDR3 DNA reads TGTGCCATCAGTGAGTCGACTCTAGGGGCAACAACGCAGTATTTT. This gives the protein CAISESTLGATTQYF. The V call is TRBV10-3, the J call TRBJ2-3; perhaps TRBD1 as D (5 bases). The germline V and J ends were trimmed by 0 bases and 9 bases, with 16 bases remaining between them. Looked up from germline, CDR1 is ENHRY and CDR2 is SYGVKD. The CDR3 is 15 residues long.

The V gene is TRBV7-2, the J gene TRBJ2-5, with 8 bases matching TRBD2. The V segment lost 5 bases and the J segment 8 bases; nucleotides outside the gene matches: 13. In germline, CDR1 is SGHTA, CDR2 FQGNSA. This CDR3 spans 15 amino acids. CDR3 region: CASSPGTRGIRTQYF. For the CDR3, the DNA is TGTGCCAGCAGCCCAGGGACTAGAGGGATACGTACCCAGTACTTC.